Listed below are T cell receptor beta chains from one sample, sequenced in a study of blood T cell repertoires in COVID-19. Measured with immunoSEQ multiplex PCR; TCRdb has only the in-frame clones, and not every one. The sample carries approximately 210,000 clones, about four fifths recorded once. The material sequenced was peripheral blood. All receptors derive from a woman in her 70s with active or convalescent COVID-19. Each CDR3 is given with its conserved first and last residue. Fields, in order: V gene, J gene, D gene, clone size, CDR3 length, CDR3 protein, CDR3 DNA. The D gene is left open where the match is weak. The size of a clone is reported for some rows only, either as once, few or many, or as a class for expanded clones.

>TRBV5-4|TRBJ1-2|TRBD1|.|15
CASSSRDRGPQGYTF
TGTGCCAGCAGCTCACGCGACAGGGGTCCACAGGGCTACACCTTC
>TRBV6-2/TRBV6-3|TRBJ2-7|TRBD2|.|17
CASSKGTSGRGNNEQYF
TGTGCCAGCAGTAAAGGGACTAGCGGGAGAGGGAACAACGAGCAGTACTTC
>TRBV7-9|TRBJ2-3|TRBD2|few|16
CASSPGLAASTDTQYF
TGTGCCAGCAGCCCCGGACTAGCGGCTAGCACAGATACGCAGTATTTT
>TRBV14|TRBJ1-2|TRBD1|once|17
CASSQDLGQGSNYGYTF
TGTGCCAGCAGCCAAGATCTCGGACAGGGGTCTAACTATGGCTACACCTTC
>TRBV6-4|TRBJ2-2|.|few|14
CASSKSGSTGELFF
TGTGCCAGCAGCAAGAGCGGAAGTACCGGGGAGCTGTTTTTT
>TRBV27|TRBJ1-1|.|.|14
CASSFAGGNTEAFF
TGTGCCAGCAGTTTTGCGGGGGGCAACACTGAGGCTTTCTTT
>TRBV7-3|TRBJ2-2|TRBD2|.|15
CASSLRGESTGELFF
TGTGCCAGCAGCTTACGGGGGGAGAGTACCGGGGAGCTGTTTTTT
>TRBV2|TRBJ2-1|TRBD1|.|15
CASSRQGVRRDEQFF
TGTGCCAGCTCTCGACAGGGGGTGAGAAGGGATGAGCAGTTCTTC
>TRBV18|TRBJ2-1|TRBD2|.|16
CASSPPGTGGNNEQFF
TGTGCCAGCTCGCCCCCCGGGACGGGAGGGAACAATGAGCAGTTCTTC
>TRBV3-1/TRBV3-2|TRBJ2-5|TRBD2|.|18
CASSHLGLAGAGRETQYF
TGTGCCAGCAGCCACCTGGGACTAGCGGGAGCGGGTCGGGAGACCCAGTACTTC
>TRBV7-2|TRBJ1-2|.|.|14
CASSLDAGTSGYTF
TGTGCCAGCAGCTTAGACGCAGGGACTTCTGGCTACACCTTC
>TRBV28|TRBJ2-7|TRBD1|.|15
CASRVATGTSYEQYF
TGTGCCAGCAGAGTTGCGACAGGGACGTCCTACGAGCAGTACTTC
>TRBV27|TRBJ2-1|TRBD2|.|16
CASSSPGLAGGSEQFF
TGTGCCAGCAGTTCCCCAGGACTAGCGGGAGGTAGTGAGCAGTTCTTC
>TRBV5-4|TRBJ2-7|TRBD1|.|16
CASSRQGQLISYEQYF
TGTGCCAGCAGCCGACAGGGACAGCTCATCTCCTACGAGCAGTACTTC
>TRBV19|TRBJ2-7|TRBD2|.|19
CASSTRTGTSGTGLYEQYF
TGTGCCAGTAGTACCCGAACCGGGACTAGCGGGACTGGTCTCTACGAGCAGTACTTC
>TRBV28|TRBJ1-2|.|few|14
CASSKGPDLWGYTF
TGTGCCAGCAGCAAGGGGCCTGATCTATGGGGCTACACCTTC
>TRBV6-5|TRBJ1-1|.|.|14
CASSQGTMNTEAFF
TGTGCCAGCAGCCAGGGTACGATGAACACTGAAGCTTTCTTT
>TRBV28|TRBJ1-2|.|.|15
CASREQEGGGYGYTF
TGTGCCAGCAGGGAGCAGGAGGGAGGGGGGTATGGCTACACCTTC
>TRBV6-1|TRBJ1-2|.|.|12
CASSEAGSWTNF
TGTGCCAGCAGTGAAGCGGGCTCTTGGACTAACTTC
>TRBV2|TRBJ2-7|TRBD2|once|18
CASMSSGSGERLTYEQYF
TGTGCCAGCATGTCCAGCGGGAGCGGTGAGAGACTTACCTACGAGCAGTACTTC
>TRBV27|TRBJ2-1|TRBD1|.|14
CASSWTGGYNEQFF
TGTGCCAGCAGTTGGACAGGGGGGTACAATGAGCAGTTCTTC
>TRBV5-4|TRBJ2-3|.|.|17
CASSPEFPGQSTDTQYF
TGTGCCAGCAGCCCGGAGTTCCCGGGACAAAGCACAGATACGCAGTATTTT
>TRBV3-1/TRBV3-2|TRBJ2-1|.|.|16
CASSQRWGFPYNEQFF
TGTGCCAGCAGCCAAAGGTGGGGCTTCCCCTACAATGAGCAGTTCTTC
>TRBV3-1/TRBV3-2|TRBJ2-7|TRBD1|once|14
CASSQGTGGYEQYF
TGTGCCAGCAGCCAGGGGACAGGGGGCTACGAGCAGTACTTC
>TRBV19|TRBJ1-5|.|.|15
CASSDNPGSNQPQHF
TGTGCCAGTAGTGACAATCCAGGAAGCAATCAGCCCCAGCATTTT
>TRBV19|TRBJ2-4|.|few|14
CASTQGTAKNIQYF
TGTGCCAGTACCCAGGGGACCGCCAAAAACATTCAGTACTTC
>TRBV2|TRBJ1-1|TRBD1|.|12
CATQGWATEAFF
TGTGCCACACAGGGGTGGGCCACTGAAGCTTTCTTT
>TRBV3-1/TRBV3-2|TRBJ2-2|.|.|15
CASRMLATNTGELFF
TGTGCCAGCAGGATGCTAGCGACGAACACCGGGGAGCTGTTTTTT
>TRBV11-3|TRBJ2-3|.|.|15
CASSPSGFSTDTQYF
TGTGCCAGCAGCCCGAGCGGGTTTAGCACAGATACGCAGTATTTT
>TRBV28|TRBJ2-7|TRBD2|few|15
CASSLGTSGSREQYF
TGTGCCAGCAGTTTAGGGACTAGCGGGAGCCGCGAGCAGTACTTC
>TRBV11-2|TRBJ1-2|.|many|14
CASSFYGGNYGYTF
TGTGCCAGCAGCTTTTACGGGGGTAACTATGGCTACACCTTC
>TRBV6-6|TRBJ2-1|.|.|13
CASSYATSYEQFF
TGTGCCAGCAGTTACGCGACTAGTTATGAGCAGTTCTTC
>TRBV12-3/TRBV12-4|TRBJ2-3|.|.|13
CASSLAQGDTQYF
TGTGCCAGCAGTTTAGCGCAGGGAGATACGCAGTATTTT
>TRBV6-5|TRBJ1-4|TRBD1|.|15
CASSFDTGGNEKLFF
TGTGCCAGCAGTTTCGATACAGGGGGTAATGAAAAACTGTTTTTT
>TRBV5-4|TRBJ2-7|TRBD1|.|16
CASSSVGQGGTREQYF
TGTGCCAGCAGCTCAGTAGGACAGGGTGGGACTCGCGAGCAGTACTTC
>TRBV3-1/TRBV3-2|TRBJ2-7|.|.|19
CASSQDRPRASGLRYEQYF
TGTGCCAGCAGCCAAGATCGCCCCAGAGCCTCCGGGTTAAGATACGAGCAGTACTTC
>TRBV7-2|TRBJ2-7|.|.|15
CASSLSGLTTYEQYF
TGTGCCAGCAGCTTAAGCGGGCTTACAACCTACGAGCAGTACTTC
>TRBV7-3|TRBJ2-1|.|.|13
CASSFMTRDEQFF
TGTGCCAGCAGCTTCATGACCAGGGATGAGCAGTTCTTC
>TRBV6-6|TRBJ2-5|.|.|12
CASSYSGGTQYF
TGTGCCAGCAGTTACTCCGGTGGGACCCAGTACTTC
>TRBV11-2|TRBJ2-7|.|.|13
CASSPQKRGEQYF
TGTGCCAGCAGCCCCCAAAAGAGAGGTGAGCAGTACTTC
>TRBV5-6|TRBJ1-2|TRBD1|.|15
CASSLAGQELYGYTF
TGTGCCAGCAGCTTGGCCGGACAGGAACTCTATGGCTACACCTTC
>TRBV7-9|TRBJ2-7|.|.|17
CASSSYQGRESAYEQYF
TGTGCCAGCAGCTCGTACCAGGGGCGGGAGTCTGCCTACGAGCAGTACTTC
>TRBV25-1|TRBJ1-1|.|.|14
CASSVTGRGTEAFF
TGTGCCAGCAGTGTCACAGGGAGGGGCACTGAAGCTTTCTTT
>TRBV12-1|TRBJ1-2|.|once|11
CASTNHYGYTF
TGTGCCAGCACCAATCACTATGGCTACACCTTC
>TRBV19|TRBJ1-2|.|.|15
CASSISGTTNYGYTF
TGTGCCAGTAGTATCTCAGGGACAACTAACTATGGCTACACCTTC
>TRBV6-6|TRBJ1-5|TRBD1|.|14
CASRRQGIEQPQHF
TGTGCCAGCAGGCGACAGGGAATAGAACAGCCCCAGCATTTT
>TRBV7-8|TRBJ2-1|TRBD2|.|15
CASSLAQTSVDEQFF
TGTGCCAGCAGCTTAGCCCAGACTAGCGTAGATGAGCAGTTCTTC
>TRBV9|TRBJ2-5|.|once|15
CASSVSEGSRETQYF
TGTGCCAGCAGCGTAAGTGAGGGATCGAGAGAGACCCAGTACTTC
>TRBV19|TRBJ2-2|TRBD2|.|18
CASSIEGLAVIRTGELFF
TGTGCCAGTAGTATAGAGGGCCTAGCGGTCATCCGGACCGGGGAGCTGTTTTTT
>TRBV10-2|TRBJ2-2|.|few|13
CASSGGGHGELFF
TGCGCCAGCAGTGGGGGCGGACACGGGGAGCTGTTTTTT
>TRBV6-6|TRBJ1-2|.|.|13
CASSDGTLDGYTF
TGTGCCAGCAGCGATGGGACTCTTGATGGCTACACCTTC
>TRBV10-3|TRBJ2-7|TRBD2|.|12
CAIAGGRYEQYF
TGTGCCATAGCGGGAGGACGCTACGAGCAGTACTTC
>TRBV19|TRBJ2-5|.|.|15
CASSPFQAFEETQYF
TGTGCCAGTAGTCCTTTTCAGGCTTTCGAGGAGACCCAGTACTTC
>TRBV2|TRBJ2-5|.|.|12
CASVLEGKTQYF
TGTGCCAGCGTCCTGGAGGGAAAGACCCAGTACTTC
>TRBV24-1|TRBJ2-2|.|.|17
CATRTTDVLGNTGELFF
TGTGCCACCAGAACGACAGATGTCCTCGGGAACACCGGGGAGCTGTTTTTT
>TRBV21-1|TRBJ2-6|.|.|17
CASITRGGDSGANVLTF
TGTGCCAGCATTACCAGGGGAGGGGACTCTGGGGCCAACGTCCTGACTTTC
>TRBV6-5|TRBJ1-6|.|.|15
CASSYSNGYNSPLHF
TGTGCCAGCAGTTACTCGAACGGCTATAATTCACCCCTCCACTTT
>TRBV28|TRBJ2-7|TRBD1|.|11
CAKDRGLEQYF
TGTGCCAAAGACAGGGGGCTTGAGCAGTACTTC
>TRBV19|TRBJ1-5|TRBD1|.|15
CATRDRIVGNQPQHF
TGTGCCACCCGGGACAGAATTGTGGGCAATCAGCCCCAGCATTTT
>TRBV12-3/TRBV12-4|TRBJ1-2|.|.|13
CASSLLGAKGYTF
TGTGCCAGCAGTTTATTGGGGGCCAAAGGCTACACCTTC